This entry concerns a single T cell receptor (beta chain). The sample is drawn from a study of shared clonotypes between healthy human individuals. V gave up 3 bases and J gave up 2 bases, with 7 bases separating them. CDR3 size: 13 residues. CDR1 and CDR2 from the germline V gene are SGHTA and FQGNSA. Every subset had its genomic DNA shared out evenly among several immunoSEQ plates. TCRdb keeps only in-frame clones here, not all; method: immunoSEQ multiplex PCR. Seen here are about 2.5 million clones, approximately 90% observed once, and the top ten hold 0.3% to 0.45%. What was sequenced was naive CD4+ T cells from PBMCs. Subset of the sample: CD45RA+ positively selected. The chain employs TRBV7-2 and TRBJ2-5; D is unclear. The clonotype originates from a young man in good health. Some clones in this sample may be carry-over from other donors' samples. The CDR3 spells CASSFSRQETQYF. CDR3 nucleotide sequence: TGTGCCAGCAGCTTCAGTCGGCAAGAGACCCAGTACTTC.